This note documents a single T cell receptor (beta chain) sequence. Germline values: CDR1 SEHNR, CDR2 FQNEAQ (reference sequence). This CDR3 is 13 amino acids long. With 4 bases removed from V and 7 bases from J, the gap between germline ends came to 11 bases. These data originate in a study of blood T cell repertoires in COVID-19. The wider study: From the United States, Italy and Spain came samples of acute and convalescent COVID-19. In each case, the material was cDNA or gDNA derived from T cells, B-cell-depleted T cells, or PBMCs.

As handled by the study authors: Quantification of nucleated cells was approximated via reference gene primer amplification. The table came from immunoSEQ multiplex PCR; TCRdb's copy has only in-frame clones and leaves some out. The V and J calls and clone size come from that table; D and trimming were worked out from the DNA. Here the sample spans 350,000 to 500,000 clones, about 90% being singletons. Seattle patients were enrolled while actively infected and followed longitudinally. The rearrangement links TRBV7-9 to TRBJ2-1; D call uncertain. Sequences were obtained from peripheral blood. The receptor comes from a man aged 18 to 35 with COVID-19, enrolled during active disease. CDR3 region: CASSSGFGNEQFF. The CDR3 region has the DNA TGTGCCAGCAGCTCCGGATTCGGGAATGAGCAGTTCTTC.